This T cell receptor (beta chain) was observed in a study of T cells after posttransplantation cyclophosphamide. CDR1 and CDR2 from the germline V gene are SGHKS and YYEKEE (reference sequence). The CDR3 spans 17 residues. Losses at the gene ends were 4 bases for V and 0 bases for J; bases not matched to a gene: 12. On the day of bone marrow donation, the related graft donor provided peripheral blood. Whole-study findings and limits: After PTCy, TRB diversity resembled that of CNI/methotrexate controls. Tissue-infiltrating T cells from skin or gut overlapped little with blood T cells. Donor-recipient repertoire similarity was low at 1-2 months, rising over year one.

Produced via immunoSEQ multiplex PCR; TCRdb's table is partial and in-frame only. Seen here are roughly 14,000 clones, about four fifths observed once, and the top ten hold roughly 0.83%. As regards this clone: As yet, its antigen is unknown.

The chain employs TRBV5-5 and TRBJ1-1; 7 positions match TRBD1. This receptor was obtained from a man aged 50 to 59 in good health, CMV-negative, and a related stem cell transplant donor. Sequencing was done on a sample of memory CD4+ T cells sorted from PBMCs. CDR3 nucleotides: TGTGCCAGCAGCACCCTAAGGACAGGACGCATGAACACTGAAGCTTTCTTT. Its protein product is CASSTLRTGRMNTEAFF.